This T cell receptor beta chain was obtained from a study of vaccination and CD4 T cells after COVID-19. Overall study context: For post-vaccine samples, collection took place a median about 75 days after dose two, ranging from 14 to 241. A few convalescent patients underwent sampling at day 14 and then at days 161 to 241 post-vaccination, the study reports. The study's findings and limits: In convalescent patients, a median 86.3% of reactive clones appeared only post-vaccination.

In TCRdb, the PCR reads were re-called with MiXCR into one record per CDR3 protein. The profile shows about 29,000 distinct CDR3 sequences, approximately 49% of them singletons. This sample's time point: late sampling 161 to 241 days after vaccination in a few convalescent patients. About this clonotype: Its antigen is not identified.

This sequence originates from a human donor who had recovered from COVID-19. Sequenced here: CD4+ T cells from blood, sampled about 7 months after SARS-CoV-2 vaccination.

The DNA for the CDR3 is TGTGCCAGCAGCTTATCGGCCAGGTTGAATGAGCAGTTCTTC. Its translation: CASSLSARLNEQFF. The chain joins TRBV11-1 to TRBJ2-1; D remains ambiguous. V gave up 2 bases and J gave up 7 bases, with 12 bases separating them. Germline lookup yields CDR1 SGHAT and CDR2 FQDESV (reference sequence). CDR3 length equals 14 residues.